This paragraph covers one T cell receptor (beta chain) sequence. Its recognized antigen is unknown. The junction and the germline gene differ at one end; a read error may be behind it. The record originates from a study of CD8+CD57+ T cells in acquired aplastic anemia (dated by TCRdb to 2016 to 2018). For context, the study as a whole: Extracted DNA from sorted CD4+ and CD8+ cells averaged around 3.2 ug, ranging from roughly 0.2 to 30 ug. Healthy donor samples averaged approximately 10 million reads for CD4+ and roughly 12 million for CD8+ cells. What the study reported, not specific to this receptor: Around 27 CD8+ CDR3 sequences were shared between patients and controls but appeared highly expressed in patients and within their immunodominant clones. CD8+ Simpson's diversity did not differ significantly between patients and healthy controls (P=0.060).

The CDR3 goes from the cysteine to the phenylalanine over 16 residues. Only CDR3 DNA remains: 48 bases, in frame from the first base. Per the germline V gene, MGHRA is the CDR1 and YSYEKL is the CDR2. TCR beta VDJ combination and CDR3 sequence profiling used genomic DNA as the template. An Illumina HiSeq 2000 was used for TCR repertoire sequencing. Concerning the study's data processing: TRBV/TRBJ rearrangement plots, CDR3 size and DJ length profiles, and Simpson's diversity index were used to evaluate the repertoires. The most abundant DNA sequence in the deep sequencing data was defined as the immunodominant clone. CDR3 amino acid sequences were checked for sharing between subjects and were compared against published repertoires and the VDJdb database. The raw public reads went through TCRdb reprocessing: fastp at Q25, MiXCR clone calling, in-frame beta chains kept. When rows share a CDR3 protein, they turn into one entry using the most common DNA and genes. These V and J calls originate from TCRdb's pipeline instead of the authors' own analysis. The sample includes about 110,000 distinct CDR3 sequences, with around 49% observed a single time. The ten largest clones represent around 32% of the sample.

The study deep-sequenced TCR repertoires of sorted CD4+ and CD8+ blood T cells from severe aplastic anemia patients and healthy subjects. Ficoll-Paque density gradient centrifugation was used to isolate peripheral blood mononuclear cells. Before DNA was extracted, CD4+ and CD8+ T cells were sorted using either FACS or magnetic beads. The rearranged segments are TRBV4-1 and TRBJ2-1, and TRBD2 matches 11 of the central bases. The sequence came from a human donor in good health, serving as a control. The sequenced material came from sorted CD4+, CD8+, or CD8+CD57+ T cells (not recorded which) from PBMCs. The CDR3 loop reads CANSQTIAGGRHEQFF. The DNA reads TGCGCCAACAGCCAAACCATAGCGGGGGGGCGGCATGAGCAGTTCTTC.